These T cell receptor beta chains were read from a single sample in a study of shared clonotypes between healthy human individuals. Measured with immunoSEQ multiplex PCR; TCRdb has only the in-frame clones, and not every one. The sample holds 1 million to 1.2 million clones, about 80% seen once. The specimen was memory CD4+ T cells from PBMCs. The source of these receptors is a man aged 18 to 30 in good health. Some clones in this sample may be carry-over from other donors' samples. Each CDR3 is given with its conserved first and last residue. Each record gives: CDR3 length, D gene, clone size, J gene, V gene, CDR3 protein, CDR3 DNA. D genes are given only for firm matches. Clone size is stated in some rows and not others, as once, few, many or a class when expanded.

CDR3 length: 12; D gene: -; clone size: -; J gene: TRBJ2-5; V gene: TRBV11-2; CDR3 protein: CASSLDRGTQYF; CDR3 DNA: TGTGCCAGCAGCTTAGATCGGGGGACCCAGTACTTC
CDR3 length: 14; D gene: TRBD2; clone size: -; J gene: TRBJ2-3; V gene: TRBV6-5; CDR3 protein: CASAREEYTDTQYF; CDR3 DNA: TGTGCCAGCGCGCGGGAGGAATACACAGATACGCAGTATTTT
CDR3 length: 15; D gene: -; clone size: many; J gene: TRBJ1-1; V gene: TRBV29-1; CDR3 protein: CSVGSGWGMNTEAFF; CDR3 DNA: TGCAGCGTTGGTTCCGGGTGGGGAATGAACACTGAAGCTTTCTTT
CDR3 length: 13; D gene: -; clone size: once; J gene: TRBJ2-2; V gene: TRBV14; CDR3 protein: CASSQVRTGELFF; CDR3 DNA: TGTGCCAGCAGCCAAGTAAGGACCGGGGAGCTGTTTTTT
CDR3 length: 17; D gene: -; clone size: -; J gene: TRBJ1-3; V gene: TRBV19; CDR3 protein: CATKEVGGAFAGNTIYF; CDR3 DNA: TGTGCCACCAAAGAGGTTGGGGGCGCGTTTGCTGGAAACACCATATATTTT
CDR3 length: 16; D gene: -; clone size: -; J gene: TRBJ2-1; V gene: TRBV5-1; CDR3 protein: CASSFLAESSYNEQFF; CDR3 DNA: TGCGCCAGCAGCTTCCTAGCTGAGAGCTCCTACAATGAGCAGTTCTTC
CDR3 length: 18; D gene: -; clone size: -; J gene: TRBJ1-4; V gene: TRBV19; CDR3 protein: CASREQGQILSTNEKLFF; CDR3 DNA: TGTGCCAGTAGAGAACAAGGACAGATCCTCTCAACTAATGAAAAACTGTTTTTT
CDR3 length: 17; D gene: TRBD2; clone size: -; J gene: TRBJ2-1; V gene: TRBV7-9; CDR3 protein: CASSFSLAGGEGNEQFF; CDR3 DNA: TGTGCCAGCAGCTTTAGCCTTGCGGGGGGCGAAGGGAATGAGCAGTTCTTC
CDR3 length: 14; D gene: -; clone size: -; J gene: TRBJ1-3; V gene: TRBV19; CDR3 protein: CASWAGRAGNTIYF; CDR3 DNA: TGTGCCAGTTGGGCAGGCCGGGCTGGAAACACCATATATTTT
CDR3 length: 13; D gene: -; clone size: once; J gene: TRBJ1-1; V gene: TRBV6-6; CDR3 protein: CASSPLPSSEAFF; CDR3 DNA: TGTGCCAGCAGTCCTTTGCCTAGCAGTGAAGCTTTCTTT
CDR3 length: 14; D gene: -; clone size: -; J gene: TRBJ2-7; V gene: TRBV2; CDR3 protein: CASRDGLLSYEQYF; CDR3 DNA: TGTGCCAGCCGGGACGGCCTCCTCTCCTACGAGCAGTACTTC
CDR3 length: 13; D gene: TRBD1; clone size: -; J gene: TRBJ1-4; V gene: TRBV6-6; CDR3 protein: CASNRGRPEKLFF; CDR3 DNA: TGTGCCAGCAATAGGGGGCGGCCCGAAAAACTGTTTTTT
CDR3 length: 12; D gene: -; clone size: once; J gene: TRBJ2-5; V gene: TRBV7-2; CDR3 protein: CASSLEGVTQYF; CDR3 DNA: TGTGCCAGCAGCCTAGAGGGGGTGACCCAGTACTTC
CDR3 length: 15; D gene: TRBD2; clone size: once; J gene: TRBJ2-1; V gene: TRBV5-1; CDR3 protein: CASTETSASYNEQFF; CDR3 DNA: TGCGCCAGCACAGAAACTAGCGCATCCTACAATGAGCAGTTCTTC
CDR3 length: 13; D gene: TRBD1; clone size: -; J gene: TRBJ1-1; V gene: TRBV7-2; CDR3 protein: CASSFYATGEAFF; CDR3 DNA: TGTGCCAGCAGCTTTTACGCGACAGGGGAAGCTTTCTTT
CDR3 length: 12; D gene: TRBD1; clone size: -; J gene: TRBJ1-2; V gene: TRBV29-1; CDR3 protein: CSVGQQSYGYTF; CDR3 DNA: TGCAGCGTGGGACAGCAAAGCTATGGCTACACCTTC
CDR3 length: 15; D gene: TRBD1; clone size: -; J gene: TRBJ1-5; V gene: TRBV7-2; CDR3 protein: CASSPQGLSNQPQHF; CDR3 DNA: TGTGCCAGCAGCCCACAGGGGTTAAGCAATCAGCCCCAGCATTTT
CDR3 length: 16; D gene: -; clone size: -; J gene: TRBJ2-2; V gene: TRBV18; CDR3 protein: CASSPRLAINTGELFF; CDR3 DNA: TGTGCCAGCTCACCTAGGTTGGCGATTAACACCGGGGAGCTGTTTTTT
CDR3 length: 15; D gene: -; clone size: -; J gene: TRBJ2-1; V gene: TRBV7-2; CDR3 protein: CASSRWAGRNNEQFF; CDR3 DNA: TGTGCCAGCAGCCGGTGGGCGGGACGTAACAATGAGCAGTTCTTC
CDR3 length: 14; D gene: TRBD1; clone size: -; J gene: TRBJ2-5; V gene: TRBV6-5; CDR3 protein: CAISVKGAQETQYF; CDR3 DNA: TGTGCCATCAGTGTAAAGGGGGCGCAGGAGACCCAGTACTTC
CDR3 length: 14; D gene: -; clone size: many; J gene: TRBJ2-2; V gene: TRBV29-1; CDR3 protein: CSVCAATTPGELFF; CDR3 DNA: TGCAGCGTCTGTGCGGCTACAACACCCGGGGAGCTGTTTTTT
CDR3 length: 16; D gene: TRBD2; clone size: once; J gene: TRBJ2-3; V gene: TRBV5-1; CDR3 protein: CASSLGDYQRTDTQYF; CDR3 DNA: TGCGCCAGCAGCCTGGGGGACTACCAACGCACAGATACGCAGTATTTT
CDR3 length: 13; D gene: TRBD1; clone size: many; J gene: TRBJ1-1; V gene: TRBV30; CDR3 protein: CAWTRTGHTEAFF; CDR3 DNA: TGTGCCTGGACTCGGACAGGGCACACTGAAGCTTTCTTT
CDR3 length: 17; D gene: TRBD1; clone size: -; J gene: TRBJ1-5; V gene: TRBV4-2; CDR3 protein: CASSQVPGQGIRRPQHF; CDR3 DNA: TGTGCCAGCAGCCAAGTTCCGGGACAGGGCATTCGGCGGCCCCAGCATTTT